The source of this T cell receptor beta chain is a study of shared clonotypes between healthy human individuals. The V end lost 7 bases, the J end lost 1 base, and 11 bases lay between the germline ends. This CDR3 contains 13 residues. Germline values: CDR1 MDHEN, CDR2 SYDVKM. Only in-frame clones appear in the TCRdb table, and some are missing; sequencing was by immunoSEQ multiplex PCR. Of approximately 1.4 million clones listed, approximately 98% are singletons. Regarding this clone: Its specificity is not known.

Study outcomes and limitations: Naive subsets generally had larger estimated richness than memory subsets.

The chain is built from TRBV28 and TRBJ2-7, with D unresolved. The specimen was naive CD4+ T cells sorted from blood. Documented subset: CD45RA+ positively selected. This TCR derives from a man younger than 45 in good health. CDR3 sequence reads: CASTPAASYEQYF. CDR3 sequence (DNA): TGTGCCAGCACACCGGCGGCGTCCTACGAGCAGTACTTC.